This T cell receptor beta chain comes out of a study of cytomegalovirus exposure and HLA in healthy donors. Profiled with immunoSEQ multiplex PCR; TCRdb holds only in-frame clones, not every one. This sample has a few hundred thousand clones; around 86% occur once, and the top ten carry roughly 1%. Overall study results and limits: Cytomegalovirus status was reportedly diagnosed by the classifier with high specificity and sensitivity. The study flagged about 150 TCR beta chains as cytomegalovirus-associated. Whilst most TCR sequences proved rare, a subset of public TCRs occurred across many donors.

V lost 0 bases to trimming and J lost 0 bases, with 10 bases between them. This CDR3 region has 15 residues. CDR1 is SGDLS, CDR2 YYNGEE, per germline. The donors were part of the validation cohort, which consisted of some 120 subjects and was separate from the first cohort of under 850 subjects. Regarding this clone: No antigen is known for it. Other DNA sequences in this sample translate to the same CDR3.

The sample comprised PBMCs. This clonotype originated in a woman in her late teens or twenties in good health and CMV-seronegative. The gene calls are TRBV9 and TRBJ2-7, with a tentative D call TRBD1 (5 bases). The CDR3 DNA follows: TGTGCCAGCAGCGTAGGAGCAGGGTACTCCTACGAGCAGTACTTC. Encoded protein: CASSVGAGYSYEQYF.